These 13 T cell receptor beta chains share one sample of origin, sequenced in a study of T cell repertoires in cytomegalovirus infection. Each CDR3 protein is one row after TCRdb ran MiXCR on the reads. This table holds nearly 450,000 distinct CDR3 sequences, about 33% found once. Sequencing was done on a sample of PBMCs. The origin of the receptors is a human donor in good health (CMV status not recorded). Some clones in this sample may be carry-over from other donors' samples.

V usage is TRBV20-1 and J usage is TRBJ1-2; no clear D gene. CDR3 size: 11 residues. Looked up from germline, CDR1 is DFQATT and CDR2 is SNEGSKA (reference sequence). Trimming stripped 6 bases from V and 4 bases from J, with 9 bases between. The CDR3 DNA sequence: TGCAGTGCGTCAGTAGGCTATGGCTACACCTTC. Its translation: CSASVGYGYTF.

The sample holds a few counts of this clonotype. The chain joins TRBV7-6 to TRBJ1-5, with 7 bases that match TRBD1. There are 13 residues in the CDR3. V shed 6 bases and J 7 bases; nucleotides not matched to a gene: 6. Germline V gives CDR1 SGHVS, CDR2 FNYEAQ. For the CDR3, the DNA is TGTGCCAGCAGTCTAGGGGACAGCCAGCCCCAGCATTTT. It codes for CASSLGDSQPQHF. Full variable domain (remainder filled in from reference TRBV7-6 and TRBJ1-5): GAGVSQSPRYKVTKRGQDVALRCDPISGHVSLYWYRQALGQGPEFLTYFNYEAQQDKSGLPNDRFSAERPEGSISTLTIQRTEQRDSAMYRCASSLGDSQPQHFGDGTRLSIL.

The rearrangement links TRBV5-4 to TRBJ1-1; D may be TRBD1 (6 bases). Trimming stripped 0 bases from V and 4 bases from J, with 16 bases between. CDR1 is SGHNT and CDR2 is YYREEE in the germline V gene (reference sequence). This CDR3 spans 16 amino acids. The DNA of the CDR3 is TGTGCCAGCAGCTTGGAAGGGGGGGGTGTAGGCACTGAAGCTTTCTTT. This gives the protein CASSLEGGGVGTEAFF.

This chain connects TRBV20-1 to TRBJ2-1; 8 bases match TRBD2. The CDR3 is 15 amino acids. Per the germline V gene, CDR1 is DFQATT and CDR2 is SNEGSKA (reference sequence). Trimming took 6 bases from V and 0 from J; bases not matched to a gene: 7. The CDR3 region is CSAATSGFSYNEQFF. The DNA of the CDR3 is TGCAGTGCAGCTACTAGCGGTTTCTCCTACAATGAGCAGTTCTTC.

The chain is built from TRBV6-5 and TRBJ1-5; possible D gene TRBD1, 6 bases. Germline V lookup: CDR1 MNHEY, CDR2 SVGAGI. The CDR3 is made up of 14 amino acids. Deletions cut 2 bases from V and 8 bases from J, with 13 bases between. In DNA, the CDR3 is TGTGCCAGCAGTTACAGGGGGACCGATAAGCCCCAGCATTTT. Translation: CASSYRGTDKPQHF.

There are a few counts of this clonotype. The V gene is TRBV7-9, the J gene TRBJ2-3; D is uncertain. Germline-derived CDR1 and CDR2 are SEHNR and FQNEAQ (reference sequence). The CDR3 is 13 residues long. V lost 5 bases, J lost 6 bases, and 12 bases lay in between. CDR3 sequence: CASSTGPSDTQYF. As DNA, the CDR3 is TGTGCCAGCAGCACCGGGCCCAGCGATACGCAGTATTTT.

The DNA for the CDR3 is TGTGCCAGCAGTGAAGCTATCAGCATAAATGGAGGCTACACCTTC. It translates to CASSEAISINGGYTF. The rearrangement links TRBV2 to TRBJ1-2; D unresolved. V lost 0 bases, J lost 8 bases, and 16 bases lay in between. Germline-derived CDR1 and CDR2 are SNHLY and FYNNEI. The CDR3 extends over 15 amino acids. The variable domain in full, with the rest retrieved from reference TRBV2 and TRBJ1-2, is EPEVTQTPSHQVTQMGQEVILRCVPISNHLYFYWYRQILGQKVEFLVSFYNNEISEKSEIFDDQFSVERPDGSNFTLKIRSTKLEDSAMYFCASSEAISINGGYTFGSGTRLTVV.

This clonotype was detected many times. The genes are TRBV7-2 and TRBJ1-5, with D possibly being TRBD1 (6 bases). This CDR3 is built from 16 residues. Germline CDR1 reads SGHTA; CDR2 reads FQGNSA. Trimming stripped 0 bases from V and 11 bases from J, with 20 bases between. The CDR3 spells CASSLALQAGDRTQHF. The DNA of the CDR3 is TGTGCCAGCAGCTTAGCGCTTCAGGCAGGGGATCGGACCCAGCATTTT.

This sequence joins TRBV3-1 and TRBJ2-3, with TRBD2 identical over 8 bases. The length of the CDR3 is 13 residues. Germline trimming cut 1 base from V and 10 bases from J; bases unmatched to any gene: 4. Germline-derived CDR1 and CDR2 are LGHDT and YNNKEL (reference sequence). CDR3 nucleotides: TGTGCCAGCAGCCAAGCGGGAGGGTTTCCGCAGTATTTT. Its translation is CASSQAGGFPQYF.

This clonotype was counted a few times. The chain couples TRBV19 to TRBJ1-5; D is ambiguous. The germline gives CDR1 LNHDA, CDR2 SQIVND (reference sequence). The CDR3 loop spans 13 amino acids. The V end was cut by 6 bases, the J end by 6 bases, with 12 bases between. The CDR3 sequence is CASSEGVGQPQHF. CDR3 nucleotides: TGTGCCAGTAGCGAGGGAGTAGGTCAGCCCCAGCATTTT.

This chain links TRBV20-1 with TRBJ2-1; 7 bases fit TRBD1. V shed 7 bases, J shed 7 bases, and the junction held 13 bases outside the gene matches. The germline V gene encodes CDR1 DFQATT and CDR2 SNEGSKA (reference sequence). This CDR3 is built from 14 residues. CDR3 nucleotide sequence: TGCAGTGTCAGAGACAGGGTTAGAGTTAATGAGCAGTTCTTC. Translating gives CSVRDRVRVNEQFF.

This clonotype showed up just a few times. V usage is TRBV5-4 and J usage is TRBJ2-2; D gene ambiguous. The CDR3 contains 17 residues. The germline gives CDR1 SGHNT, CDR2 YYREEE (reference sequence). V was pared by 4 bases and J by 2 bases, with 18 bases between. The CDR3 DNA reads TGTGCCAGCAGCCCTCCGGGTGGGGAAACAAACACCGGGGAGCTGTTTTTT. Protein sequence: CASSPPGGETNTGELFF.

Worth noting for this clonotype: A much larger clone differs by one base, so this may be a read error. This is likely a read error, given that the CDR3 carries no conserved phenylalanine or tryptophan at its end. This CDR3 reads CASSLYGGRDEQFL. The CDR3 DNA sequence: TGTGCCAGCAGCTTATACGGGGGCAGGGATGAGCAGTTCTTA. This rearrangement joins TRBV7-6 to TRBJ2-1; D assignment may be TRBD1 or TRBD2 (6 bases each). Per the germline V gene, CDR1 is SGHVS and CDR2 is FNYEAQ. With 2 bases removed from V and 8 bases from J, the gap between germline ends came to 13 bases. The CDR3 contains 14 residues.